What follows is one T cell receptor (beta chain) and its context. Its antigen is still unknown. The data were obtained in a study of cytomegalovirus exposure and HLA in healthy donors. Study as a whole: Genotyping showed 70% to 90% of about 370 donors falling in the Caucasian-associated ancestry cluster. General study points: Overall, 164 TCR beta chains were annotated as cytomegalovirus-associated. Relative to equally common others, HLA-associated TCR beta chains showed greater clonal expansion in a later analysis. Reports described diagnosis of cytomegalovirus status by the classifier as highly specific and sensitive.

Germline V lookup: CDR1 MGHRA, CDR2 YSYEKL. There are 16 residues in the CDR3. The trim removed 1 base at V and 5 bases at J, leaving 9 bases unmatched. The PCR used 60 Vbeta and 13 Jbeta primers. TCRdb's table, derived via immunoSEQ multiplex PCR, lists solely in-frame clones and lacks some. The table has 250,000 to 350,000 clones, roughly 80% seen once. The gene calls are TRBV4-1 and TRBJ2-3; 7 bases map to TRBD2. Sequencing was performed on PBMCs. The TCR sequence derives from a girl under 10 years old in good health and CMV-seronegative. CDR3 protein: CASSQVLSERGDTQYF. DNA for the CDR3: TGCGCCAGCAGCCAAGTTTTGTCGGAGCGGGGAGATACGCAGTATTTT.